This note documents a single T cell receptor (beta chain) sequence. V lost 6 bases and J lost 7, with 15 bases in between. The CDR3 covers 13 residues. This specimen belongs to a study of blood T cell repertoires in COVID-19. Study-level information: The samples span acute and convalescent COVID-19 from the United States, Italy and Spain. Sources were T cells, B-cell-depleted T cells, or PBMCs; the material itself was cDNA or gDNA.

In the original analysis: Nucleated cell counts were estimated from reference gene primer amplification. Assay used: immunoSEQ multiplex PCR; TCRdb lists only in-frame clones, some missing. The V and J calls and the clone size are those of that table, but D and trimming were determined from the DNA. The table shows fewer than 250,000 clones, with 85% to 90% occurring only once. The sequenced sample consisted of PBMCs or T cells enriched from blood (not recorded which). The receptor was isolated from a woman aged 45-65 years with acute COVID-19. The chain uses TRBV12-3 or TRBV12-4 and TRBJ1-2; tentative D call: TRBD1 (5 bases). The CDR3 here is CASSHGGVRGYTF. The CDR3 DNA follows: TGTGCCAGCAGCCACGGGGGGGTGCGTGGCTACACCTTC.